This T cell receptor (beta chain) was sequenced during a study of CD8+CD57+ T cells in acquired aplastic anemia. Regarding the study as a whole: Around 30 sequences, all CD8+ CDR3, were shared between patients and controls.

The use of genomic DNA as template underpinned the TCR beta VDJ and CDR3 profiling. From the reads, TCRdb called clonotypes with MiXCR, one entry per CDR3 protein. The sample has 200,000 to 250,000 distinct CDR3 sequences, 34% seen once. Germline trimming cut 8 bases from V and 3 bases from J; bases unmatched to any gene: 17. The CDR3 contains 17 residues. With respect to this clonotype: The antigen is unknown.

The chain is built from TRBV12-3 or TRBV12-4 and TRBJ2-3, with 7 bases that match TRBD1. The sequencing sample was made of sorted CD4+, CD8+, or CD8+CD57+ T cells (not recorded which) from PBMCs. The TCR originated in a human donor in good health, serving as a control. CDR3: CASRGLATGLGTDTQYF. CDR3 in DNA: TGTGCCAGCCGTGGATTGGCGACAGGGTTAGGAACAGATACGCAGTATTTT.